The clone carrying this TCR beta chain was counted only a few times. The sample belongs to a study of blood T cell repertoires in COVID-19. The CDR3 totals 15 residues. Germline values: CDR1 SGHNT, CDR2 YYREEE (reference sequence). V lost 4 bases and J lost 2; bases outside the gene matches: 8. Per the authors' pipeline: Reference gene primer amplification yielded estimated nucleated cell counts. This table comes from immunoSEQ multiplex PCR, and its TCRdb copy is limited to in-frame clones, with some not included. V and J calls and clone size follow that table, whereas D and trimming were derived from the DNA. The sample holds about 160,000 clones, about nine tenths seen once.

Material for sequencing was peripheral blood. The chain uses TRBV5-4 and TRBJ2-7; 8 bases are shared with TRBD1. This TCR came from a man aged 18 to 30 with acute or convalescent COVID-19. CDR3 protein: CASSKDRGQAYEQYF. CDR3 bases: TGTGCCAGCAGCAAAGACAGGGGACAGGCCTACGAGCAGTACTTC.